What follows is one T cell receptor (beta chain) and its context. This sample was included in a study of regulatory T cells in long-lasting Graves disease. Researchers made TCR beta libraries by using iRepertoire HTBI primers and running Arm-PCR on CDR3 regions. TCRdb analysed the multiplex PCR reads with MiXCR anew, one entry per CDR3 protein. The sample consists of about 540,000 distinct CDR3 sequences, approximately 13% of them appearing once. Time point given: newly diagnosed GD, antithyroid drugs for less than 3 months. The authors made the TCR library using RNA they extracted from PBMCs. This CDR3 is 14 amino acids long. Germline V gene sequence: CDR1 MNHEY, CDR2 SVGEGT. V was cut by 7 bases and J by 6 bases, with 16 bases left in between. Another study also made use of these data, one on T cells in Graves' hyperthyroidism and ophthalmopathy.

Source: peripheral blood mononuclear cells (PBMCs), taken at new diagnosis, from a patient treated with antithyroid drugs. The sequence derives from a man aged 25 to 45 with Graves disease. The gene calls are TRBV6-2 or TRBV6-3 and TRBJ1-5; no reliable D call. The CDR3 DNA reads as TGTGCCAGCACTAGAAGGGTAACGGGTCAGCCCCAGCATTTT. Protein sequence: CASTRRVTGQPQHF.